A selection of T cell receptor beta chains follows, all from one sample in a study of blood T cell repertoires in COVID-19. Profiled with immunoSEQ multiplex PCR; TCRdb holds only in-frame clones, not every one. This table holds about 82,000 clones, around 89% found once. Sequenced material: PBMCs or T cells enriched from blood (not recorded which). These receptors were obtained from a woman aged 50 to 60 with acute COVID-19. Both conserved end residues are part of each CDR3. The D gene is left open where the match is weak. Clone size is shown for a subset of rows, as once, few, many or a class of expanded clone.

NA | TRBJ1-1 | TRBV11-2 | TRBD1 | TGTGCCAGCAGCTTAGGGACAGGAGTCACTGAAGCTTTCTTT | CASSLGTGVTEAFF
NA | TRBJ1-5 | TRBV11-2 | TRBD1 | TGTGCCAGCAGCGGAGGACAGGGAGGCAATCAGCCCCAGCATTTT | CASSGGQGGNQPQHF
NA | TRBJ1-2 | TRBV10-2 | TRBD1 | TGCGCCAGCAGTGCGACAGGGGACTATGGCTACACCTTC | CASSATGDYGYTF
NA | TRBJ2-6 | TRBV7-9 | TRBD1 | TGTGCCAGCAGCTCTCCGGGACAGACTATGTGGGCCAACGTCCTGACTTTC | CASSSPGQTMWANVLTF
NA | TRBJ2-3 | TRBV30 | NA | TGTGCCTGCGGGAGCGGGTTCACAGATACGCAGTATTTT | CACGSGFTDTQYF
few | TRBJ1-6 | TRBV15 | TRBD1 | TGTGCCACCAGCAGAGATGGGCAGGGGGGATGGCCCCTCCACTTT | CATSRDGQGGWPLHF
NA | TRBJ2-1 | TRBV27 | TRBD2 | TGTGCCAGCAGTCCGAGACTAGCGGAGGCCTACAATGAGCAGTTCTTC | CASSPRLAEAYNEQFF
few | TRBJ2-3 | TRBV9 | NA | TGTGCCAGCACCCAATCCCAGGGTTTCGTCACAGATACGCAGTATTTT | CASTQSQGFVTDTQYF
NA | TRBJ2-3 | TRBV6-1 | NA | TGTGCCAGCAGTGAGCGGGATTGGGGCACAGATACGCAGTATTTT | CASSERDWGTDTQYF
NA | TRBJ2-5 | TRBV6-5 | NA | TGTGCCAGCAGCTCCGGGACTTTTCAAGAGACCCAGTACTTC | CASSSGTFQETQYF
NA | TRBJ2-1 | TRBV19 | TRBD2 | TGTGCCACCGCAGTTAAAGGAGCGGGAGGCTACAATGAGCAGTTCTTC | CATAVKGAGGYNEQFF
NA | TRBJ1-4 | TRBV28 | TRBD1 | TGTGCCAGCAGCAAAGGACAGGTTAAGTATGAAAAACTGTTTTTT | CASSKGQVKYEKLFF
NA | TRBJ1-2 | TRBV9 | NA | TGTGCCAGCAGCGTGGAGGGAAACAACTATGGCTACACCTTC | CASSVEGNNYGYTF
NA | TRBJ1-1 | TRBV5-8 | NA | TGTGCCAGCAGCTTGGTGCGGGCTATCTTGTTGAACACTGAAGCTTTCTTT | CASSLVRAILLNTEAFF
once | TRBJ2-1 | TRBV5-1 | TRBD2 | TGCGCCAGCAGCGGCACTAGCGGGAGGGCCATGGGTGAGCAGTTCTTC | CASSGTSGRAMGEQFF
NA | TRBJ2-5 | TRBV10-1 | NA | TGCGCCAGCAGTGAGGGGCTTCAAGAGACCCAGTACTTC | CASSEGLQETQYF
NA | TRBJ2-3 | TRBV9 | NA | TGTGCCGGTTCTGGCGGGCTAACAGATACGCAGTATTTT | CAGSGGLTDTQYF
NA | TRBJ2-7 | TRBV7-9 | TRBD1 | TGTGCCAGCAGCTTGGGGACAGGGGGCGAGCAGTACTTC | CASSLGTGGEQYF
NA | TRBJ1-5 | TRBV6-5 | TRBD1 | TGTGCCAGCAGTCGTGGGACAGCGGGGGGTCAGCCCCAGCATTTT | CASSRGTAGGQPQHF
once | TRBJ2-7 | TRBV2 | TRBD1 | TGTGCCAGCAGTGTACTGACAGGGGGTTTCGGCATCGAGCAGTACTTC | CASSVLTGGFGIEQYF
NA | TRBJ2-1 | TRBV6-2/TRBV6-3 | NA | TGTGCCAGCAGCCCCGGGACTTTCTCCTACAATGAGCAGTTCTTC | CASSPGTFSYNEQFF
NA | TRBJ2-5 | TRBV14 | NA | TGTGCCAGCAGCCAACTGACAGGTAGTGAGACCCAGTACTTC | CASSQLTGSETQYF
NA | TRBJ1-1 | TRBV25-1 | NA | TGTGCCAGCACCCTAGGTAGGGGTACTGAAGCTTTCTTT | CASTLGRGTEAFF
NA | TRBJ2-1 | TRBV27 | TRBD2 | TGTGCCAGCAGCTCCTGGGAACCGGGACTAGCGGGAAAGCATGAGCAGTTCTTC | CASSSWEPGLAGKHEQFF
NA | TRBJ1-1 | TRBV30 | NA | TGTGCCTGGAGTGTACAGAGCACTGAAGCTTTCTTT | CAWSVQSTEAFF
NA | TRBJ2-7 | TRBV11-2 | NA | TGTGCCAGCAGCCCCGGACTCCTTCTCGAGCAGTACTTC | CASSPGLLLEQYF
once | TRBJ2-2 | TRBV13 | NA | TGTGCCAGCAAGTTGCAGGGTGTCTCGAACACCGGGGAGCTGTTTTTT | CASKLQGVSNTGELFF
NA | TRBJ2-1 | TRBV7-9 | TRBD2 | TGTGCCAGCAGCTTGGGGGGACTAGTTCTCTTC | CASSLGGLVLF
NA | TRBJ2-3 | TRBV5-5 | TRBD1 | TGTGCCAGCAGCCCGAAGTGGGGACAGGGCACAGATACGCAGTATTTT | CASSPKWGQGTDTQYF
NA | TRBJ1-3 | TRBV29-1 | NA | TGCAGCGTTGAAGAATCGAGGGAGGTATCTGGAAACACCATATATTTT | CSVEESREVSGNTIYF
NA | TRBJ1-2 | TRBV28 | TRBD1 | TGTGCCAGCAGTTTAGGGGGGACAGGGGGTAGAGATGGCTACACCTTC | CASSLGGTGGRDGYTF
NA | TRBJ2-3 | TRBV19 | NA | TGTGCCAGTAGTAAGGATGGGGGAGGATCAGATACGCAGTATTTT | CASSKDGGGSDTQYF
once | TRBJ2-1 | TRBV6-5 | TRBD2 | TGTGCCAGCAGTCTAGCGGGAGGGGATGAGCAGTTCTTC | CASSLAGGDEQFF
NA | TRBJ2-1 | TRBV6-6 | TRBD2 | TGTGCCAGCAGCTACCCCCCCCTCAGGACTAGCGGGAGACTGTACAATGAGCAGTTCTTC | CASSYPPLRTSGRLYNEQFF
few | TRBJ1-1 | TRBV13 | TRBD1 | TGTGCCAGCAGCGCGGACAGGGTACAAGCTTTCTTT | CASSADRVQAFF
NA | TRBJ1-4 | TRBV4-2 | NA | TGTGCCAGCAGCCAAGAGGTCACAGGGACCCTTTTCGTTTTT | CASSQEVTGTLFVF
NA | TRBJ1-1 | TRBV12-3/TRBV12-4 | TRBD1 | TGTGCCAGCGGGACAGCATATGAAGCTTTCTTT | CASGTAYEAFF
NA | TRBJ1-5 | TRBV28 | NA | TGTGCCAGCATCTGGGGGGTAGGCAATCAGCCCCAGCATTTT | CASIWGVGNQPQHF
NA | TRBJ1-2 | TRBV24-1 | TRBD1 | TGTGCCACCAGTGACAGGGACAGGGCGTCTGGCTACACCTTC | CATSDRDRASGYTF
NA | TRBJ1-2 | TRBV19 | NA | TGTGCCAGTAGCGGGAGCTATGGCTACACCTTC | CASSGSYGYTF
NA | TRBJ1-3 | TRBV18 | NA | TGTGCCAGCTCACCAAGCGATGGGAACACCATATATTTT | CASSPSDGNTIYF
NA | TRBJ2-1 | TRBV3-1/TRBV3-2 | TRBD2 | TGTGCCAGCAGCCAGACCACGGGGGGGGATGAGCAGTTCTTC | CASSQTTGGDEQFF